The 14 T cell receptor beta chains below all came from one sample that was sequenced in a study of cytomegalovirus exposure and HLA in healthy donors. With 60 Vbeta and 13 Jbeta primers, the PCR was carried out. TCRdb's copy holds only in-frame clones and misses some; the assay was immunoSEQ multiplex PCR. The sample has 80,000 to 100,000 clones, around 80% seen once. The sequencing input was PBMCs. The receptors come from a man aged 40-50 years in good health and CMV-seronegative.

This chain uses TRBV5-4 with TRBJ2-1, with 9 bases aligning to TRBD2. This CDR3 comprises 16 residues. Germline CDR1 reads SGHNT; CDR2 reads YYREEE (reference sequence). The V and J ends lost 4 bases and 3 bases, in that order; junction bases with no gene match: 8. The CDR3 region has the DNA TGTGCCAGCAGCGAACCGCGGGGGGGCATCTACAATGAGCAGTTCTTC. It yields the protein CASSEPRGGIYNEQFF.

The J gene is TRBJ1-1, the V gene TRBV10-3; 9 bases line up with TRBD1. Germline loops: CDR1 ENHRY, CDR2 SYGVKD. Losses at the gene ends were 7 bases for V and 4 bases for J; bases not matched to a gene: 7. The CDR3 consists of 14 residues. CDR3 loop: CAIIPGQGSTEAFF. For the CDR3, the DNA is TGTGCCATCATTCCGGGACAGGGATCCACTGAAGCTTTCTTT.

The rearrangement uses TRBV11-2 and TRBJ1-1, with 7 nucleotides matching TRBD1. Germline values: CDR1 SGHAT, CDR2 FQNNGV. The CDR3 consists of 13 residues. With 3 bases clipped from V and 11 bases from J, the junction kept 9 bases outside the gene matches. CDR3 region: CASSFEPGGDAFF. The CDR3 nucleotides read TGTGCCAGCAGCTTTGAGCCAGGGGGAGACGCTTTCTTT.

The table lists this clone with a few counts. The chain has TRBV27 and TRBJ2-5; 10 nucleotides match TRBD1. Losses at the gene ends were 6 bases for V and 5 bases for J; bases not matched to a gene: 9. The CDR3 is 15 amino acids. Germline loops: CDR1 MNHEY, CDR2 SMNVEV (reference sequence). The CDR3 nucleotides are TGTGCCAGCAGGATACTGGGACAGGGGATTGAGACCCAGTACTTC. This encodes CASRILGQGIETQYF.

The chain combines TRBV27 with TRBJ1-5; TRBD1 matches 9 bases. CDR3 length equals 15 residues. The V gene end was trimmed by 4 bases and the J gene end by 9 bases; junction bases not matched to a gene: 10. Germline-derived CDR1 and CDR2 are MNHEY and SMNVEV (reference sequence). CDR3 in DNA: TGTGCCAGCAGTTCCCGGGACAGGGTGAGTCGGCCCCAGCATTTT. This encodes CASSSRDRVSRPQHF.

V usage is TRBV7-2 and J usage is TRBJ2-5; D possibly corresponds to TRBD2 (6 bases). The germline V and J ends were trimmed by 3 bases and 1 base, with 12 bases remaining between them. This CDR3 is built from 15 residues. Germline CDR1 reads SGHTA; CDR2 reads FQGNSA. The CDR3 spells CASSFGLARQETQYF. In DNA, the CDR3 is TGTGCCAGCAGCTTTGGTCTAGCGCGCCAAGAGACCCAGTACTTC.

The gene calls are TRBV4-3 and TRBJ1-2, with unresolved D. V lost 1 base to trimming and J lost 4 bases, with 22 bases between them. CDR1 is LGHNA, CDR2 YSLEER, per germline. CDR3 length equals 18 residues. The CDR3 here is CASSQAAGSRHGSYGYTF. CDR3 DNA sequence: TGCGCCAGCAGCCAAGCGGCGGGGTCTCGACATGGGAGCTATGGCTACACCTTC.

The chain uses TRBV5-1 and TRBJ2-2, with 7 bases identical to TRBD2. With V trimmed by 4 bases and J by 3 bases, 6 bases remained unmatched. Germline assignment: CDR1 SGHRS and CDR2 YFSETQ. The CDR3 consists of 15 residues. CDR3 amino acids: CASSRSGVDTGELFF. Here the CDR3 DNA reads TGCGCCAGCAGCAGAAGCGGGGTCGACACCGGGGAGCTGTTTTTT.

The V gene is TRBV7-8, the J gene TRBJ2-1; 13 nucleotides match TRBD2. After removal of 5 bases from V and 4 bases from J, the junction contained 5 bases not matched to a gene. The CDR3 runs 16 residues. The germline CDR1 and CDR2 sequences are SGHVS and FQNEAQ. CDR3 sequence reads: CASSGGLAGDYNEQFF. The DNA of the CDR3 is TGTGCCAGCAGCGGAGGACTAGCGGGGGATTACAATGAGCAGTTCTTC.

The chain employs TRBV28 and TRBJ1-3, with 7 bases identical to TRBD1. Germline V gene sequence: CDR1 MDHEN, CDR2 SYDVKM. There are 14 residues in the CDR3. The V gene end was trimmed by 6 bases and the J gene end by 2 bases; junction bases not matched to a gene: 4. Here the CDR3 DNA reads TGTGCCAGCAGGTCTAGGGGGCCTGGAAACACCATATATTTT. Translating gives CASRSRGPGNTIYF.

V gene TRBV4-2 combines with J gene TRBJ1-5; the match to TRBD1 covers 8 bases. The CDR3 loop spans 15 amino acids. Germline V gene sequence: CDR1 LGHNA, CDR2 YNFKEQ. Trimming at V came to 1 base and at J to 3 bases, leaving 2 bases not matched to a gene. The CDR3 bases are TGTGCCAGCAGCCAAGGCAGGGGGCCCAATCAGCCCCAGCATTTT. Encoded protein: CASSQGRGPNQPQHF.

The rearrangement uses TRBV7-9 and TRBJ2-3, with a tentative D call TRBD1 (6 bases). V lost 6 bases and J 0 bases, leaving 13 bases between the germline ends. The length of the CDR3 is 15 residues. The V gene's germline CDR1 is SEHNR and CDR2 FQNEAQ (reference sequence). In DNA form, the CDR3 reads TGTGCCAGCAGTAGGACAGTCTCCAGCACAGATACGCAGTATTTT. Protein sequence: CASSRTVSSTDTQYF.

This chain links TRBV5-5 with TRBJ2-2; D uncertain. The CDR3 consists of 16 residues. CDR1 SGHKS and CDR2 YYEKEE come from the germline V gene (reference sequence). Between the trimmed V and J ends, which lost 0 bases and 4 bases, there was a span of 13 bases. CDR3 loop: CASSLDPARSTGELFF. For the CDR3, the DNA is TGTGCCAGCAGCTTGGATCCCGCCCGGAGCACCGGGGAGCTGTTTTTT.

In the case of this clone: Other DNA variants within this sample encode the same CDR3. The J gene is TRBJ1-2, the V gene TRBV19; D unclear. CDR1 and CDR2 (germline): LNHDA, SQIVND (reference sequence). The ends were cut back, 7 bases at V and 6 bases at J, with 12 bases in the middle. The CDR3 sequence is 12 residues long. CDR3 nucleotide sequence: TGTGCCAGTACCCAAGACTACGATGGCTACACCTTC. Its protein is CASTQDYDGYTF.